These 26 T cell receptor beta chains came from one sample sequenced in a study of Ad26.COV2.S vaccination and SARS-CoV-2 variants. Generated by immunoSEQ multiplex PCR, the TCRdb table keeps only in-frame clones and is missing some. The table has about 390,000 clones, approximately 86% seen once; the top ten hold under 3.5%. Treatment reported: roughly 20 received Ad26.COV2.S at low or high dose, single or two shots; roughly five received placebo; per-sample allocation not given. At day 63 after the first vaccine or placebo injection, samples were drawn. Sample: peripheral blood, taken in a trial of Ad26.COV2.S vaccine versus placebo. The receptors were gathered from a person between 18 and 65 years old who received the Ad26.COV2.S COVID-19 vaccine or a placebo.

The CDR3 loop is CATSDRRRETQYF. The DNA of the CDR3 is TGTGCCACCAGTGACCGCCGCCGGGAGACCCAGTACTTC. The rearrangement uses TRBV24-1 and TRBJ2-5, with D uncertain. CDR3 length: 13 residues. V lost 4 bases and J 5 bases, leaving 10 bases between the germline ends. Germline V gene data show CDR1 as KGHDR and CDR2 as SFDVKD.

V and J are TRBV19 and TRBJ2-5, with D uncertain. Germline values: CDR1 LNHDA, CDR2 SQIVND (reference sequence). The CDR3 is 13 residues long. V lost 5 bases and J lost 1, with 8 bases in between. The CDR3 nucleotides read TGTGCCAGTAGTTCGACGTCCCAAGAGACCCAGTACTTC. As protein: CASSSTSQETQYF.

This clone was counted a few times. V is TRBV4-1 and J is TRBJ1-6; no reliable D call. Trimming pared 4 bases from V and 9 bases from J, leaving 19 bases between. Germline V gene sequence: CDR1 MGHRA, CDR2 YSYEKL. The CDR3 consists of 16 residues. The CDR3 nucleotides are TGCGCCAGCAGCCTGCAGGACGAAGTCGTGAGTTCACCCCTCCACTTT. Its translation: CASSLQDEVVSSPLHF.

J is TRBJ1-1 and V is TRBV5-6; 11 bases fit TRBD1. CDR3 length equals 16 residues. V lost 2 bases to trimming and J lost 4 bases; unmatched junction nucleotides: 7. CDR1 is SGHDT, CDR2 YYEEEE, per germline. Here the CDR3 DNA reads TGTGCCAGCAGCTTTGGGACAGGGGGGCCAGGCACTGAAGCTTTCTTT. Its translation: CASSFGTGGPGTEAFF.

CDR3: CASSQVWGVAKLFF. The CDR3 coding sequence is TGCGCCAGCAGCCAAGTTTGGGGGGTAGCGAAACTGTTTTTT. The V gene is TRBV4-1, the J gene TRBJ1-4, with D possibly being TRBD1 (5 bases). The V end lost 1 base, the J end lost 11 bases, and 14 bases lay between the germline ends. The CDR3 sequence is 14 residues long. In germline, CDR1 is MGHRA, CDR2 YSYEKL.

The chain combines TRBV3-1 (or the pseudogene TRBV3-2) with TRBJ2-3, with TRBD1 as a possible D gene (6 bases). The V gene's germline CDR1 is LGHDT and CDR2 YNNKEL (reference sequence). The CDR3 covers 14 residues. With 6 bases removed from V and 1 base from J, the gap between germline ends came to 11 bases. In DNA, the CDR3 is TGTGCCAGCAGGCCGGGACACCGCACAGATACGCAGTATTTT. Protein: CASRPGHRTDTQYF.

This clone showed up just a few times. The CDR3 loop reads CASSIGADNQPQHF. The CDR3 region has the DNA TGTGCCAGTAGTATAGGGGCCGACAATCAGCCCCAGCATTTT. The chain uses TRBV19 and TRBJ1-5; D is unresolved. CDR3 length: 14 amino acids. Germline CDR1 LNHDA, CDR2 SQIVND (reference sequence). The V end was cut by 1 base, the J end by 3 bases, with 7 bases between.

The CDR3 loop is CASSLGLISGGATDTQYF. The CDR3 region has the DNA TGCGCCAGCAGCTTGGGCCTTATTAGCGGGGGGGCCACAGATACGCAGTATTTT. V and J are TRBV5-1 and TRBJ2-3, with 11 positions matching TRBD2. After removal of 0 bases from V and 2 bases from J, the junction contained 8 bases not matched to a gene. Per germline, CDR1 SGHRS and CDR2 YFSETQ. The CDR3 totals 18 residues.

V gene TRBV4-1 combines with J gene TRBJ1-6; 7 bases align to TRBD1. The CDR3 consists of 17 residues. Germline V gene data show CDR1 as MGHRA and CDR2 as YSYEKL. The V gene end was trimmed by 4 bases and the J gene end by 6 bases; junction bases not matched to a gene: 12. The CDR3 nucleotides read TGCGCCAGCAGCCTAAATTCCGGGACAGCCATTAATTCACCCCTCCACTTT. Amino acid sequence: CASSLNSGTAINSPLHF.

The chain uses TRBV6-5 and TRBJ2-7; 7 bases are shared with TRBD1. Looked up from germline, CDR1 is MNHEY and CDR2 is SVGAGI. This CDR3 contains 14 residues. J lost 4 bases, V lost 6 bases, and 9 bases had no gene match. The CDR3 coding sequence is TGTGCCAGCAGCTTTAGGACAGGCCTATACGAGCAGTACTTC. Amino acid sequence: CASSFRTGLYEQYF.

The rearrangement joins TRBV14 to TRBJ2-7, with 10 bases aligning to TRBD2. CDR3 length equals 18 residues. Trimming at V came to 3 bases and at J to 2 bases, leaving 13 bases not matched to a gene. Germline CDR1 SGHDN, CDR2 FVKESK. The CDR3 loop reads CASSHHLVAGGLTYEQYF. As DNA, the CDR3 is TGTGCCAGCAGCCACCACCTTGTAGCGGGGGGCCTCACCTACGAGCAGTACTTC.

This clone was detected ten times or more. The chain carries TRBV19 and TRBJ1-1; 7 bases fit TRBD1. The CDR3 totals 16 residues. Germline V CDR1 and CDR2: LNHDA, SQIVND (reference sequence). V lost 0 bases to trimming and J lost 3 bases; unmatched junction nucleotides: 7. The CDR3 DNA reads as TGTGCCAGTAGTATAGACGGCAGGGGGATGTACACTGAAGCTTTCTTT. Amino acid sequence: CASSIDGRGMYTEAFF.

This rearrangement joins TRBV19 to TRBJ2-6; TRBD2 aligns across 7 bases. The CDR3 has 16 amino acids. Trimming removed 6 bases from V and 0 bases from J; junction bases left unmatched: 5. CDR1 and CDR2 (germline): LNHDA, SQIVND (reference sequence). The CDR3 sequence: CASRAAGYSGANVLTF. For the CDR3, the DNA is TGTGCCAGTAGGGCAGCGGGGTACTCTGGGGCCAACGTCCTGACTTTC.

The chain carries TRBV5-1 and TRBJ2-7; D might be TRBD1 (6 bases). V shed 3 bases and J shed 0 bases, with 16 bases lying between them. This CDR3 contains 16 residues. The germline CDR1 and CDR2 sequences are SGHRS and YFSETQ. The CDR3: CASSSPGGRGSYEQYF. In DNA, the CDR3 is TGCGCCAGCAGCTCCCCCGGTGGCAGGGGCTCCTACGAGCAGTACTTC.

The chain is built from TRBV7-6 and TRBJ1-2; D perhaps matches TRBD1 (6 bases). This CDR3 has 14 amino acids. Germline CDR1 SGHVS, CDR2 FNYEAQ. The V end was cut by 3 bases, the J end by 6 bases, with 14 bases between. CDR3 coding DNA: TGTGCCAGCAGCTTGACGACAGGTTTCAATGGCTACACCTTC. The encoded protein is CASSLTTGFNGYTF.

J is TRBJ2-7 and V is TRBV4-1, with a tentative D call TRBD2 (5 bases). The CDR3 sequence is 14 residues long. CDR1 MGHRA and CDR2 YSYEKL come from the germline V gene. The V end was cut by 3 bases, the J end by 0 bases, with 9 bases between. The CDR3 DNA reads as TGCGCCAGCAGCCACTATACTAGCTCCTACGAGCAGTACTTC. It codes for CASSHYTSSYEQYF.

This clone was seen a single time. This chain links TRBV2 with TRBJ2-1, with D tentatively TRBD2 (7 bases). Per germline, CDR1 SNHLY and CDR2 FYNNEI. Trimming removed 8 bases at V and 6 bases at J, with 20 bases between. The CDR3 loop spans 15 amino acids. The CDR3 is CASRTGGGPLNEQFF. Written as DNA, the CDR3 is TGTGCCAGCCGAACTGGGGGGGGGCCCCTCAATGAGCAGTTCTTC.

J is TRBJ2-2 and V is TRBV19; 8 positions match TRBD2. This CDR3 has 16 residues. The ends lost 4 bases at V and 5 bases at J; junction bases unmatched: 9. Germline CDR1 and CDR2: LNHDA and SQIVND (reference sequence). As DNA, the CDR3 is TGTGCCAGTAGTAGTCCGGGAGGGGCGCGAACCGGGGAGCTGTTTTTT. This gives the protein CASSSPGGARTGELFF.

The rearrangement links TRBV11-2 to TRBJ2-1, with D unresolved. Germline V lookup: CDR1 SGHAT, CDR2 FQNNGV. Trimming took 1 base from V and 8 from J, leaving 12 bases between them. The CDR3 totals 14 residues. CDR3 bases: TGTGCCAGCAGCTTAGCGGTCTTTTCGGATGAGCAGTTCTTC. Amino acid sequence: CASSLAVFSDEQFF.

The chain links TRBV6-5 to TRBJ2-3; D remains ambiguous. The CDR3 spans 13 residues. The V end lost 5 bases, the J end lost 6 bases, and 12 bases lay between the germline ends. CDR1 is MNHEY, CDR2 SVGAGI, per germline. This CDR3 is CASSPNPVDTQYF. The CDR3 DNA is TGTGCCAGCAGTCCCAACCCGGTTGATACGCAGTATTTT.

This chain links TRBV6-1 with TRBJ1-5, with 7 bases aligning to TRBD1. With V trimmed by 3 bases and J by 8 bases, 4 bases remained unmatched. This CDR3 contains 13 residues. Germline V lookup: CDR1 MNHNS, CDR2 SASEGT. CDR3 loop: CASSDRGAEPQHF. DNA for the CDR3: TGTGCCAGCAGTGACAGGGGGGCAGAGCCCCAGCATTTT.

The J gene is TRBJ2-5, the V gene TRBV24-1; D call uncertain. Germline V gene sequence: CDR1 KGHDR, CDR2 SFDVKD. Trimming stripped 4 bases from V and 5 bases from J, with 10 bases between. The CDR3 covers 13 residues. The CDR3 bases are TGTGCCACCAGTGAGCCTAATCTGGAGACCCAGTACTTC. Translation gives CATSEPNLETQYF.

The chain combines TRBV7-6 with TRBJ2-5; 9 bases are a match to TRBD2. The CDR3 has 17 residues. V dropped 1 base and J dropped 4; count of bases not matched to a gene: 10. Germline loops: CDR1 SGHVS, CDR2 FNYEAQ. The CDR3 nucleotides are TGTGCCAGCAGCTTAGTCTTGCGGGGGGGCGGTGGAGAGACCCAGTACTTC. This gives the protein CASSLVLRGGGGETQYF.

The J gene is TRBJ1-6, the V gene TRBV5-8, with 9 positions matching TRBD1. Per germline, CDR1 SGHTS and CDR2 YDEGEE. The CDR3 totals 14 residues. The ends lost 5 bases at V and 8 bases at J; junction bases unmatched: 5. The CDR3 region has the DNA TGTGCCAGCAGTCGGGGACAGGGTTATTCACCCCTCCACTTT. It codes for CASSRGQGYSPLHF. Together with reference TRBV5-8 and TRBJ1-6, the CDR3 gives the full variable domain: EAGVTQSPTHLIKTRGQQATLRCSPISGHTSVYWYQQALGLGLQFLLWYDEGEERNRGNFPPRFSGRQFPNYSSELNVNALELEDSALYLCASSRGQGYSPLHFGNGTRLTVT.

This clone has only a few counts. This chain joins TRBV5-1 and TRBJ1-2; weak D call: TRBD1 (5 bases). The germline gives CDR1 SGHRS, CDR2 YFSETQ. The germline V and J ends were trimmed by 4 bases and 3 bases, with 16 bases remaining between them. The CDR3 runs 15 residues. CDR3 region: CASSLQPDSYYGYTF. The CDR3, as DNA: TGCGCCAGCAGCCTCCAGCCCGACAGTTACTATGGCTACACCTTC. Looking up the rest from reference TRBV5-1 and TRBJ1-2 gives the full variable domain: KAGVTQTPRYLIKTRGQQVTLSCSPISGHRSVSWYQQTPGQGLQFLFEYFSETQRNKGNFPGRFSGRQFSNSRSEMNVSTLELGDSALYLCASSLQPDSYYGYTFGSGTRLTVV.

The chain has TRBV27 and TRBJ1-1; no clear D gene. Germline-derived CDR1 and CDR2 are MNHEY and SMNVEV (reference sequence). CDR3 length equals 13 residues. With 3 bases removed from V and 3 bases from J, the gap between germline ends came to 8 bases. In DNA, the CDR3 is TGTGCCAGCAGTTTCATCGGGGACACTGAAGCTTTCTTT. Its translation: CASSFIGDTEAFF.